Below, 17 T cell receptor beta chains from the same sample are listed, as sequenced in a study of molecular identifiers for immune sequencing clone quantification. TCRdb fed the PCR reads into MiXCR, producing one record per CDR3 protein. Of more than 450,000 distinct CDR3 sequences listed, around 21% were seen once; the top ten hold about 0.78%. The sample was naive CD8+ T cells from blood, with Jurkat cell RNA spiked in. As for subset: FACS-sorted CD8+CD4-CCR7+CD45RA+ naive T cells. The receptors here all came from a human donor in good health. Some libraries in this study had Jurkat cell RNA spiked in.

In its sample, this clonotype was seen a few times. The CDR3 sequence is CASSSLGGTGEYEQYF. CDR3 in DNA: TGTGCCAGCAGCTCCCTTGGAGGGACGGGAGAATACGAGCAGTACTTC. This chain joins TRBV12-3 or TRBV12-4 and TRBJ2-7; perhaps TRBD2 as D (6 bases). The germline V and J ends were trimmed by 6 bases and 4 bases, with 22 bases remaining between them. This CDR3 spans 16 amino acids.

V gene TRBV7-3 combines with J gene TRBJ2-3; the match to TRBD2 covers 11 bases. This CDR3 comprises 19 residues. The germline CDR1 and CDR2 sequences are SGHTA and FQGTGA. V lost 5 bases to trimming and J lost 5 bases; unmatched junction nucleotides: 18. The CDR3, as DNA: TGTGCCAGCAGCGACGACCCACCCAATACTAGCGGGAGAGGAGATACGCAGTATTTT. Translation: CASSDDPPNTSGRGDTQYF. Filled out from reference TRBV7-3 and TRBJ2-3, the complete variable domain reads GAGVSQTPSNKVTEKGKYVELRCDPISGHTALYWYRQSLGQGPEFLIYFQGTGAADDSGLPNDRFFAVRPEGSVSTLKIQRTERGDSAVYLCASSDDPPNTSGRGDTQYFGPGTRLTVL.

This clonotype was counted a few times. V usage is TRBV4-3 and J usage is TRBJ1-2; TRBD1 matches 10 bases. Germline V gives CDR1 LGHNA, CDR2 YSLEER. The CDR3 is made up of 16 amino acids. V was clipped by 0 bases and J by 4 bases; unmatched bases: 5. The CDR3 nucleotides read TGCGCCAGCAGCCAAGATAGACAGGGGGCCGGCTATGGCTACACCTTC. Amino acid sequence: CASSQDRQGAGYGYTF.

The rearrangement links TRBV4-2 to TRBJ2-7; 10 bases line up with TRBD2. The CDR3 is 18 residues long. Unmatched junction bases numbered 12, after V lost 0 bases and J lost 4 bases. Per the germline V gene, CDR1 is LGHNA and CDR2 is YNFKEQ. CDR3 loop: CASSQDHQREGLVYEQYF. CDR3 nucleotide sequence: TGTGCCAGCAGCCAAGATCATCAGCGGGAGGGCCTTGTTTACGAGCAGTACTTC.

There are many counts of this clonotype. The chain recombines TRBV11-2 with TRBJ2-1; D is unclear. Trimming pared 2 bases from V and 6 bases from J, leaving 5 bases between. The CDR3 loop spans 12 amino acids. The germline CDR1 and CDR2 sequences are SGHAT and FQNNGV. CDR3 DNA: TGTGCCAGCAGCTTAATTCCCAATGAGCAGTTCTTC. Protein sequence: CASSLIPNEQFF.

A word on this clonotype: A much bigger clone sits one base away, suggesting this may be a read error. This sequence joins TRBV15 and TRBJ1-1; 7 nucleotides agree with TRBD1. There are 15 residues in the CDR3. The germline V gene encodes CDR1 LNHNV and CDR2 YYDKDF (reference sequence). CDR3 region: CATSRDRDMNTEAYF. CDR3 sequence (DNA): TGTGCCACCAGCCGAGACAGGGACATGAACACTGAAGCTTACTTT.

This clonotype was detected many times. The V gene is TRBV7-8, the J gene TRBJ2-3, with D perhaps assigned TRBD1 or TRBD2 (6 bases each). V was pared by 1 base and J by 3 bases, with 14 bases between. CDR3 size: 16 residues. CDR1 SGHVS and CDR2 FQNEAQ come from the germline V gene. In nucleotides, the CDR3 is TGTGCCAGCAGCTTAGTGGGGGGCAGCGGGACAGATACGCAGTATTTT. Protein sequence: CASSLVGGSGTDTQYF.

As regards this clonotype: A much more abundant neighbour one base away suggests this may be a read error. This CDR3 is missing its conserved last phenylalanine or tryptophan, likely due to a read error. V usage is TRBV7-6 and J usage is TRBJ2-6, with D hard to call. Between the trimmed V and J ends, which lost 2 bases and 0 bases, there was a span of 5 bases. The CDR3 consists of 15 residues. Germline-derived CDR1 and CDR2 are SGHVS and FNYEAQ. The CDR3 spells CASSLPPSGANVLTS. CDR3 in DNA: TGTGCCAGCAGCTTACCTCCCTCTGGGGCCAACGTCCTGACTTCC.

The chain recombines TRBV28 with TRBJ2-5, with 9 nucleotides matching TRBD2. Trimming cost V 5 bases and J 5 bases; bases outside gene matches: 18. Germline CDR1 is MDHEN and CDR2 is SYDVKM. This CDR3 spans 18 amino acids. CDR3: CASSPYLDSGRGWETQYF. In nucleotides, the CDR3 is TGTGCCAGCAGTCCCTACCTCGATAGCGGGAGAGGGTGGGAGACCCAGTACTTC. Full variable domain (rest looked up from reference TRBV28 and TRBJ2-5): DVKVTQSSRYLVKRTGEKVFLECVQDMDHENMFWYRQDPGLGLRLIYFSYDVKMKEKGDIPEGYSVSREKKERFSLILESASTNQTSMYLCASSPYLDSGRGWETQYFGPGTRLLVL.

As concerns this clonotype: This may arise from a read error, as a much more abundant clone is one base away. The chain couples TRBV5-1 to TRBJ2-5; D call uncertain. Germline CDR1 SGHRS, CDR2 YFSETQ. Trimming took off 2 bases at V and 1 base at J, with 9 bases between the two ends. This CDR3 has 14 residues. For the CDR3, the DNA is TGCGCCAGCAGCTTCTTGGGATTCCAAGAGACCCAGTACTTC. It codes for CASSFLGFQETQYF.

CDR3 protein: CASSLPGKRDEQFF. CDR3 in DNA: TGTGCCAGCAGCCTTCCGGGGAAGCGGGATGAGCAGTTCTTC. The chain has TRBV7-9 and TRBJ2-1, with a weak D call TRBD2 (6 bases). This CDR3 contains 14 residues. Trimming took 5 bases from V and 8 from J, leaving 16 bases between them. In germline, CDR1 is SEHNR, CDR2 FQNEAQ (reference sequence).

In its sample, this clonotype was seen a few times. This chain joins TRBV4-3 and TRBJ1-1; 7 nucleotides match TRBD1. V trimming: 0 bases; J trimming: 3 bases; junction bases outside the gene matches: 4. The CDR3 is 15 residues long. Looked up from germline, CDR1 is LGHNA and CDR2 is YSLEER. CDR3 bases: TGCGCCAGCAGCCAAGATGGGGGACAGTACACTGAAGCTTTCTTT. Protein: CASSQDGGQYTEAFF.

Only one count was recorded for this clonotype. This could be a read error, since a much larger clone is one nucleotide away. The CDR3 DNA sequence: TGTGCCAGCAGTTATAGTGGGATTCAAGGGACCCAGTACTTC. Translation: CASSYSGIQGTQYF. J is TRBJ2-5 and V is TRBV6-5; D is unclear. The CDR3 runs to 14 residues. The V gene's germline CDR1 is MNHEY and CDR2 SVGAGI.

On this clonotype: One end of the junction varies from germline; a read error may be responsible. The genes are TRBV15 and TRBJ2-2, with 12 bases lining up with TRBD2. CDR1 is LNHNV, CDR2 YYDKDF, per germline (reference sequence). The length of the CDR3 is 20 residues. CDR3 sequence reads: CATSSAGPGLAGTYTGGLFF. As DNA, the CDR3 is TGTGCCACCAGCAGTGCCGGACCCGGACTAGCGGGGACATACACCGGGGGGCTGTTTTTT.

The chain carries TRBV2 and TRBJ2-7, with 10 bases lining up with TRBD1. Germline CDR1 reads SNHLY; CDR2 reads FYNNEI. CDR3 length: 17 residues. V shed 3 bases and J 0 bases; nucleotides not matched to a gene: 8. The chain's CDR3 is CASSDGTGAWSSYEQYF. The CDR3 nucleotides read TGTGCCAGCAGTGACGGGACAGGGGCCTGGAGCTCCTACGAGCAGTACTTC.

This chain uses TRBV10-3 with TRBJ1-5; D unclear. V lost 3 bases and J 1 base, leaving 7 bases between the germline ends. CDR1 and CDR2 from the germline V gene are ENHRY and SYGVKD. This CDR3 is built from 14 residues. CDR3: CAISDRQSNQPQHF. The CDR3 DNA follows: TGTGCCATCAGTGATCGGCAGAGCAATCAGCCCCAGCATTTT.

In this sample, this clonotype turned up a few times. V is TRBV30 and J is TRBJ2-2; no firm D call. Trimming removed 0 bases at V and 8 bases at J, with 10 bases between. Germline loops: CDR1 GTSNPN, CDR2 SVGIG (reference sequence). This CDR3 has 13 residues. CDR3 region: CAWSVTFGGELFF. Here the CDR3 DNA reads TGTGCCTGGAGTGTGACATTTGGAGGGGAGCTGTTTTTT. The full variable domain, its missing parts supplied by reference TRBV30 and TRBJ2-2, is SQTIHQWPATLVQPVGSPLSLECTVEGTSNPNLYWYRQAAGRGLQLLFYSVGIGQISSEVPQNLSASRPQDRQFILSSKKLLLSDSGFYLCAWSVTFGGELFFGEGSRLTVL.